This T cell receptor (beta chain) appears in the sequencing data of a study of a mutant IDH1 vaccine in newly diagnosed glioma. Study at large: Either 4-6 weeks after radiotherapy alone or alongside temozolomide, vaccination was begun. Weeks 35 and 47 hosted visits V12 and V13, respectively. Patients arrived already treated with radiotherapy, temozolomide, or both, most having had both. Study conclusions and caveats: Vaccination induced immune responses in approximately 93% of patients.

Time point denoted: week 35, safety follow-up. All doses held 300 ug of mutant IDH1 20-mer peptide, with topical imiquimod. There are 15 residues in the CDR3. The germline V gene has CDR1 LGHNA and CDR2 YNFKEQ. Trimming shortened V by 4 bases and J by 4 bases, and 16 bases separated the two germline ends. Sequencing used immunoSEQ multiplex PCR; TCRdb keeps in-frame clones, though not all of them. Here the sample spans about 32,000 clones, around 80% being singletons. The sample holds one count of this clone. Its antigen is not known. V is TRBV4-2 and J is TRBJ1-1; D remains ambiguous. This receptor was obtained from a man aged 35-49 years with glioma. Some clones in this sample may be carry-over from other donors' samples. Sequences were derived from PBMCs, sampled from a glioma patient whose treatment included an IDH1 peptide vaccine. CDR3 sequence reads: CASSPLVGSGTEAFF. The CDR3, as DNA: TGTGCCAGCAGCCCACTCGTCGGTTCGGGCACTGAAGCTTTCTTT.